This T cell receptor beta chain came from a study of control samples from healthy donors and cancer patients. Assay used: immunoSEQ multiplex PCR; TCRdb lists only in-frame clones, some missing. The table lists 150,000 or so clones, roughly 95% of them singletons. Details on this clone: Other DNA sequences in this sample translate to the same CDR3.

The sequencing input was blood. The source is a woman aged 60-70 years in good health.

Here the CDR3 DNA reads TGTGCCAGCAGTTACAGCAGGGGCGCTGAAGCTTTCTTT. This translates into CASSYSRGAEAFF. This sequence joins TRBV6-5 and TRBJ1-1; TRBD1 might be the D (6 bases). In germline, CDR1 is MNHEY, CDR2 SVGAGI. V lost 2 bases and J lost 6, with 10 bases in between. This CDR3 contains 13 residues.